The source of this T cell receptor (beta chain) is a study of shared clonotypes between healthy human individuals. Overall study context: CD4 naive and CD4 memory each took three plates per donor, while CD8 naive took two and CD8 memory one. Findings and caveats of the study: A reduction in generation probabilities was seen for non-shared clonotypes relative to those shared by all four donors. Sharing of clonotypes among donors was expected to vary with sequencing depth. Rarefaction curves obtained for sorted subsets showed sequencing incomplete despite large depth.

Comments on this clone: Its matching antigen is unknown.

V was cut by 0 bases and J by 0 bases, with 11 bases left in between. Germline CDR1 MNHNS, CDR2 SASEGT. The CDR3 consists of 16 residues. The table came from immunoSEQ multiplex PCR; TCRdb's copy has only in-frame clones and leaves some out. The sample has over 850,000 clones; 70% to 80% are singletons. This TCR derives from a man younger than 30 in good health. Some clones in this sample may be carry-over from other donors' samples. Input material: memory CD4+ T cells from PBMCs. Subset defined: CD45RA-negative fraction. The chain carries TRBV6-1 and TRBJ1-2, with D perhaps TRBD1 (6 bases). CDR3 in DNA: TGTGCCAGCAGTGAAGCGGGCAGGGGTACTAACTATGGCTACACCTTC. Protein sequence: CASSEAGRGTNYGYTF.